This T cell receptor (beta chain) appears in the sequencing data of a study of T cells after yellow fever vaccination. Germline values: CDR1 SEHNR, CDR2 FQNEAQ (reference sequence). This CDR3 comprises 16 residues. V dropped 1 base and J dropped 3 bases, with 14 bases sitting between them. Study-wide points: Post-booster repertoires again held most primary-vaccination clones (roughly 95% CD4, roughly 88% CD8). Some clonotypes, a small share, were shared between CD4 and CD8 compartments.

Synthesis of TCR cDNA relied on 5'RACE template switching, which attached a universal primer site and UMIs. TCRdb re-called the 5' RACE reads with MiXCR, one entry per CDR3 protein. The profile shows some 300,000 distinct CDR3 sequences, 8.7% of them singletons. Worth noting for this clonotype: The antigen remains undetermined.

This sample comprised CD4+ T cells sorted from PBMCs, obtained 5 days after the yellow fever booster vaccination. This receptor was taken from a man aged 18-30 years who received the YFV17D yellow fever vaccine. J is TRBJ2-3 and V is TRBV7-9; a possible D gene is TRBD2 (5 bases). This chain's CDR3 is CASSLGAAKWTDTQYF. The CDR3 coding sequence is TGTGCCAGCAGCTTAGGAGCGGCTAAGTGGACAGATACGCAGTATTTT.